Below, 4 T cell receptor beta chains from the same sample are listed, as sequenced in a study of cytotoxic CD8 clonotypes in ibrutinib-treated CLL. Profiling relied on immunoSEQ multiplex PCR, and the TCRdb table lists in-frame clones only, not all of them. This table has about 140,000 clones, 65% to 85% appearing once. This specimen consisted of PBMCs, obtained after 36 months of ibrutinib treatment. The receptors stem from a human donor with chronic lymphocytic leukemia.

The rearrangement links TRBV2 to TRBJ1-3, with D uncertain. CDR1 and CDR2 (germline): SNHLY, FYNNEI. The V gene lost 9 bases and the J gene lost 3 bases, with 12 bases spanning the gap. The CDR3 has 13 residues. CDR3 sequence reads: CASLSYIGNTIYF. CDR3 DNA sequence: TGTGCCAGTTTAAGTTATATTGGAAACACCATATATTTT.

V and J are TRBV7-2 and TRBJ1-2; D possibly corresponds to TRBD1 (5 bases). CDR1 is SGHTA, CDR2 FQGNSA, per germline. V was shortened by 5 bases and J by 5 bases, with 12 bases between the two germline ends. There are 13 residues in the CDR3. The CDR3 bases are TGTGCCAGCAGCCCCGGGACCCTATATGGCTACACCTTC. Its translation is CASSPGTLYGYTF.

As DNA, the CDR3 is TGTGCCAGCAGCTTAGTGACAAAATACAATGAGCAGTTCTTC. It encodes CASSLVTKYNEQFF. The chain recombines TRBV7-9 with TRBJ2-1; D unclear. The CDR3 loop spans 14 amino acids. The germline gives CDR1 SEHNR, CDR2 FQNEAQ (reference sequence). The V end was cut by 1 base, the J end by 4 bases, with 8 bases between.

This clone has just one count. The rearrangement uses TRBV4-2 and TRBJ1-2; D call uncertain. Germline lookup yields CDR1 LGHNA and CDR2 YNFKEQ. The length of the CDR3 is 15 residues. V gave up 1 base and J gave up 0 bases, with 9 bases separating them. CDR3 amino acids: CASSQGYQANYGYTF. In nucleotides, the CDR3 is TGTGCCAGCAGCCAAGGCTATCAGGCTAACTATGGCTACACCTTC.